This T cell receptor (beta chain) was obtained from a study of CD4 T cells in relation to SARS-CoV-2 and coronaviruses. The unexposed donors gave CD4+ T cells in about 2011-2018, prior to COVID-19. This CDR3 is 15 amino acids long. Germline values: CDR1 LNHDA, CDR2 SQIVND (reference sequence). Trimming removed 3 bases from V and 7 bases from J, with 13 bases in between. Study-level results: The cross-reactivity analysis covered only spike protein, not other viral proteins.

Details on this clone: Its antigen is currently unknown.

Assay: immunoSEQ multiplex PCR; the TCRdb copy retains only in-frame clones and omits some. The table records some 68,000 clones, more than 80% of them present only once. The chain links TRBV19 to TRBJ1-6; no firm D call. The sequenced sample consisted of naive CD4+ T cells from PBMCs. The subset: naive CD4+ T cells isolated by negative enrichment. This receptor was identified in a human donor in good health. CDR3 in amino acids: CASSIRRQRNSPLHF. CDR3 coding DNA: TGTGCCAGTAGTATCCGTCGTCAGCGCAATTCACCCCTCCACTTT.